This TCR beta chain was found in a study of T-cell memory formation after mild COVID-19. Study details: Largely donor-specific TCR clusters were found. Study-wide results and caveats: Clones contracting over day 15 to 85 were CD4/CD8 balanced, with later expanders leaning CD4+.

Remarks on this clonotype: What it binds is not known.

TCR alpha and TCR beta cDNA libraries carrying sample barcodes and UMIs were produced by 5'RACE using constant-segment primers. TCRdb passed the 5' RACE reads through MiXCR, listing each CDR3 protein once. The sample includes about 55,000 distinct CDR3 sequences, around a tenth of them seen just once. V lost 3 bases and J 8 bases, leaving 10 bases between the germline ends. Per the germline V gene, CDR1 is MNHEY and CDR2 is SMNVEV (reference sequence). The CDR3 has 12 residues. This chain uses TRBV27 with TRBJ1-2, with unresolved D. This clonotype originated in a man aged 18 to 29 who had mild COVID-19 (a few samples of this study predate the infection). Cell type and time point are not known. The sequenced material came from PBMCs or a T cell subset sorted from them (not recorded which). This CDR3 is CASSLLGGGYTF. The CDR3 DNA is TGTGCCAGCAGTTTGTTGGGCGGGGGCTACACCTTC.